Presented here are 30 T cell receptor beta chains from one specimen sequenced in a study of CD8 T cells in Susac syndrome. With random hexamers, roughly 0.45 to 1 ug RNA was reverse transcribed. From the immunoSEQ multiplex PCR reads, TCRdb called clonotypes with MiXCR, one entry per CDR3 protein. Among about 280,000 distinct CDR3 sequences listed, 85% were seen once. Sequenced: CD8+ T cells from PBMCs. The receptors come from a human donor with multiple sclerosis.

This clonotype was picked up one time. The chain links TRBV6-5 to TRBJ2-6, with no clear D. The CDR3 length is 17 residues. The V gene lost 2 bases and the J gene lost 1 base, with 12 bases spanning the gap. Per germline, CDR1 MNHEY and CDR2 SVGAGI. The CDR3 DNA follows: TGTGCCAGCAGTTACCGCACGGTCGGGTCTGGGGCCAACGTCCTGACTTTC. Translation gives CASSYRTVGSGANVLTF.

The V call is TRBV6-2 or TRBV6-3, the J call TRBJ1-5; 7 nucleotides line up with TRBD1. The CDR3 is made up of 18 amino acids. The ends lost 2 bases at V and 0 bases at J; junction bases unmatched: 10. CDR1 and CDR2 from the germline V gene are MNHEY and SVGEGT. The CDR3 here is CASSYRRGTVYSNQPQHF. The CDR3 coding sequence is TGTGCCAGCAGTTACCGTCGGGGGACAGTATATAGCAATCAGCCCCAGCATTTT.

Details on this clonotype: The junction departs from the called germline gene at one end, perhaps through a read error. The rearrangement uses TRBV2 and TRBJ2-2; 8 nucleotides agree with TRBD1. In germline, CDR1 is SNHLY, CDR2 FYNNEI. CDR3 length: 12 amino acids. Here the CDR3 DNA reads TGTGCCAGCAGCCAGGGGGCCGGGAAGCTGTTTTTT. It encodes CASSQGAGKLFF. The full variable domain, with the rest looked up from reference TRBV2 and TRBJ2-2, is EPEVTQTPSHQVTQMGQEVILRCVPISNHLYFYWYRQILGQKVEFLVSFYNNEISEKSEIFDDQFSVERPDGSNFTLKIRSTKLEDSAMYFCASSQGAGKLFFGEGSRLTVL.

The V gene is TRBV6-5, the J gene TRBJ2-3, with D perhaps being TRBD1 or TRBD2 (6 bases each). Germline V gene data show CDR1 as MNHEY and CDR2 as SVGAGI. The length of the CDR3 is 14 residues. Between the trimmed V and J ends, which lost 2 bases and 6 bases, there was a span of 12 bases. CDR3 protein: CASSYLPGADTQYF. The CDR3 coding sequence is TGTGCCAGCAGTTACCTCCCGGGGGCGGATACGCAGTATTTT.

The V gene is TRBV19, the J gene TRBJ2-1; D could derive from TRBD1 or TRBD2 (6 bases each). This CDR3 is 13 amino acids long. Trimming stripped 1 base from V and 12 bases from J, with 13 bases between. Germline CDR1 LNHDA, CDR2 SQIVND (reference sequence). DNA for the CDR3: TGTGCCAGTAGTATAGGGGGGGCTCTGGGGCAGTTCTTC. Amino acid sequence: CASSIGGALGQFF.

This chain uses TRBV9 with TRBJ2-1; 8 nucleotides align to TRBD1. Germline V gene data show CDR1 as SGDLS and CDR2 as YYNGEE. V lost 0 bases to trimming and J lost 4 bases; unmatched junction nucleotides: 3. The CDR3 spans 15 residues. As DNA, the CDR3 is TGTGCCAGCAGCGTAGGGACAGGGCTATACAATGAGCAGTTCTTC. Translating gives CASSVGTGLYNEQFF.

V usage is TRBV11-2 and J usage is TRBJ2-1; 10 bases align to TRBD2. This CDR3 spans 16 amino acids. After removal of 2 bases from V and 3 bases from J, the junction contained 4 bases not matched to a gene. In germline, CDR1 is SGHAT, CDR2 FQNNGV. The DNA for the CDR3 is TGTGCCAGCAGCTTAACCGGGACTAGCGACTACAATGAGCAGTTCTTC. This encodes CASSLTGTSDYNEQFF.

The chain carries TRBV7-6 and TRBJ2-5, with 9 nucleotides matching TRBD2. Trimming took 3 bases from V and 2 from J; bases not matched to a gene: 4. The length of the CDR3 is 15 residues. In germline, CDR1 is SGHVS, CDR2 FNYEAQ. CDR3 DNA sequence: TGTGCCAGCAGCTTCAGGACTAGCGAGCAAGAGACCCAGTACTTC. Translated, it gives CASSFRTSEQETQYF.

The V call is TRBV19, the J call TRBJ2-7, with D uncertain. V lost 4 bases to trimming and J lost 3 bases, with 10 bases between them. CDR3 length: 13 amino acids. Germline values: CDR1 LNHDA, CDR2 SQIVND (reference sequence). Here the CDR3 reads CASSTGLDYEQYF. The CDR3 nucleotides are TGTGCCAGTAGTACAGGCCTTGACTACGAGCAGTACTTC.

This chain uses TRBV27 with TRBJ1-1; D remains ambiguous. Trimming left V 6 bases short and J 1 base short, with 12 bases between. Germline V gene sequence: CDR1 MNHEY, CDR2 SMNVEV (reference sequence). The CDR3 sequence is 14 residues long. The CDR3 spells CASRTGGGNTEAFF. The DNA for the CDR3 is TGTGCCAGCAGAACCGGAGGCGGGAACACTGAAGCTTTCTTT.

The J gene is TRBJ2-1, the V gene TRBV7-8, with D unclear. Trimming left V 5 bases short and J 2 bases short, with 7 bases between. The CDR3 runs to 13 residues. Germline V CDR1 and CDR2: SGHVS, FQNEAQ. As DNA, the CDR3 is TGTGCCAGCAGCCCAAGCCCCTACAATGAGCAGTTCTTC. This translates into CASSPSPYNEQFF.

V is TRBV9 and J is TRBJ2-3; D ambiguous. Germline loops: CDR1 SGDLS, CDR2 YYNGEE. The CDR3 covers 14 residues. Trimming left V 0 bases short and J 5 bases short, with 10 bases between. CDR3 bases: TGTGCCAGCAGCGTAGAAGTTGCGGAAGATACGCAGTATTTT. Protein product: CASSVEVAEDTQYF.

The V gene is TRBV10-3, the J gene TRBJ2-7, with 14 bases aligning to TRBD2. The CDR3 is made up of 14 amino acids. V was clipped by 7 bases and J by 5 bases; unmatched bases: 4. Germline lookup yields CDR1 ENHRY and CDR2 SYGVKD. CDR3 in DNA: TGTGCCATCACACAGGGACTAGCGGGAGACGAGCAGTACTTC. Amino acid sequence: CAITQGLAGDEQYF.

This chain links TRBV12-3 or TRBV12-4 with TRBJ2-7; D not resolved. The CDR3 totals 14 residues. Between the trimmed V and J ends, which lost 6 bases and 0 bases, there was a span of 12 bases. The CDR3: CASRDGPSSYEQYF. The DNA for the CDR3 is TGTGCCAGCAGGGACGGGCCGAGCTCCTACGAGCAGTACTTC.

The rearrangement links TRBV7-9 to TRBJ2-5; 12 nucleotides agree with TRBD2. V dropped 6 bases and J dropped 1; count of bases not matched to a gene: 12. Looked up from germline, CDR1 is SEHNR and CDR2 is FQNEAQ (reference sequence). The CDR3 is 18 amino acids. For the CDR3, the DNA is TGTGCCAGCAGTCCCGGGCTAGCGGGAGGGTCGGGCCAAGAGACCCAGTACTTC. Encoded protein: CASSPGLAGGSGQETQYF.

Turning to this clonotype: The junction shows a germline mismatch at one end, possibly a read error. This chain joins TRBV9 and TRBJ2-1; 10 nucleotides line up with TRBD2. The germline CDR1 and CDR2 sequences are SGDLS and YYNGEE. The CDR3 is 15 residues long. In nucleotides, the CDR3 is TGTGCCAGCAGCGAGCGGGAGGGCCGGGCCAATGAGCAGCTCTTC. Translating it yields CASSEREGRANEQLF.

V is TRBV13 and J is TRBJ2-7, with D perhaps TRBD1 or TRBD2 (5 bases each). This CDR3 region has 17 residues. V lost 0 bases and J lost 4, with 19 bases in between. CDR1 and CDR2 (germline): PRHDT, FYEKMQ (reference sequence). The CDR3: CASSLGLARQGGYEQYF. Written as DNA, the CDR3 is TGTGCCAGCAGCTTAGGGCTAGCTAGGCAGGGCGGGTACGAGCAGTACTTC.

The CDR3 coding sequence is TGTGCCAGCAGCCCAAAAGGCAGGGCGGCTTTCTTT. It translates to CASSPKGRAAFF. This chain connects TRBV7-9 to TRBJ1-1; a possible D gene is TRBD1 (5 bases). Trimming removed 5 bases from V and 11 bases from J, with 15 bases in between. The germline V gene has CDR1 SEHNR and CDR2 FQNEAQ (reference sequence). CDR3 length equals 12 residues. The full variable domain, in which reference TRBV7-9 and TRBJ1-1 provide the parts outside the CDR3, is DTGVSQNPRHKITKRGQNVTFRCDPISEHNRLYWYRQTLGQGPEFLTYFQNEAQLEKSRLLSDRFSAERPKGSFSTLEIQRTEQGDSAMYLCASSPKGRAAFFGQGTRLTVV.

This chain joins TRBV7-3 and TRBJ2-5; D is unresolved. The CDR3 is 13 residues long. Germline CDR1 is SGHTA and CDR2 is FQGTGA. The V end was cut by 2 bases, the J end by 0 bases, with 4 bases between. The CDR3 is CASSLLYQETQYF. CDR3 bases: TGTGCCAGCAGCTTACTCTACCAAGAGACCCAGTACTTC.

The J gene is TRBJ2-7, the V gene TRBV6-5; TRBD1 matches at 12 bases. The germline V gene has CDR1 MNHEY and CDR2 SVGAGI. This CDR3 is 13 amino acids long. The junction had 7 bases not matched to a gene; V was cut back by 11 bases and J by 5 bases. CDR3: CASGTGGYDEQYF. In DNA form, the CDR3 reads TGTGCCTCTGGGACAGGGGGCTACGACGAGCAGTACTTC.

The chain joins TRBV5-1 to TRBJ1-1; a weak D match, TRBD1 (5 bases). V shed 3 bases and J shed 0 bases, with 18 bases lying between them. The germline V gene encodes CDR1 SGHRS and CDR2 YFSETQ. The length of the CDR3 is 17 residues. The CDR3 reads CASSYLPQGELNTEAFF. The DNA for the CDR3 is TGCGCCAGCAGCTATCTACCCCAGGGCGAACTGAACACTGAAGCTTTCTTT.

This clonotype came up once. This chain links TRBV2 with TRBJ1-4; D may be TRBD1 (5 bases). This CDR3 contains 15 residues. V lost 0 bases and J lost 7, with 12 bases in between. The V gene's germline CDR1 is SNHLY and CDR2 FYNNEI. The CDR3 nucleotides are TGTGCCAGCAGTGAAGCGCTGGGGGATGCTGAAAAACTGTTTTTT. As protein: CASSEALGDAEKLFF.

In the case of this clonotype: Mismatch with germline at one junction end may stem from a read error. V usage is TRBV7-7 and J usage is TRBJ2-1, with a possible D match to TRBD2 (6 bases). The germline gives CDR1 SSHAT, CDR2 FNYEAQ (reference sequence). The CDR3 runs 16 residues. CDR3 in amino acids: CASSFRLVSSYNEQFF. CDR3 coding DNA: TGTGCTAGCAGCTTCAGACTAGTGAGCTCCTACAATGAGCAGTTCTTC.

The J gene is TRBJ2-7, the V gene TRBV7-6; 9 bases map to TRBD1. With V trimmed by 1 base and J by 5 bases, 12 bases remained unmatched. Germline V CDR1 and CDR2: SGHVS, FNYEAQ. CDR3 length: 17 residues. The CDR3 spells CASSLVSAGTGTHEQYF. The CDR3 nucleotides read TGTGCCAGCAGCTTAGTGTCGGCTGGGACAGGGACCCACGAGCAGTACTTC.

The chain employs TRBV28 and TRBJ2-4; D is undetermined. CDR3 length: 14 amino acids. The V end was cut by 1 base, the J end by 4 bases, with 8 bases between. Germline values: CDR1 MDHEN, CDR2 SYDVKM. CDR3 residues: CASSLSGRKNIQYF. In DNA form, the CDR3 reads TGTGCCAGCAGTTTATCAGGAAGGAAAAACATTCAGTACTTC.

The V and J genes are TRBV5-1 and TRBJ1-6, with D tentatively TRBD1 (6 bases). Germline values: CDR1 SGHRS, CDR2 YFSETQ. The ends were cut back, 4 bases at V and 0 bases at J, with 8 bases in the middle. CDR3 size: 15 residues. The CDR3 protein is CASSEDSSYNSPLHF. The CDR3 DNA reads as TGCGCCAGCAGCGAGGACAGCTCCTATAATTCACCCCTCCACTTT.

This clonotype appeared once. J is TRBJ2-1 and V is TRBV12-3 or TRBV12-4; D is ambiguous. This CDR3 region has 10 residues. Deletions cut 8 bases from V and 8 bases from J, with 7 bases between. The CDR3 DNA follows: TGTGCCAGCGGTTACGATGAGCAGTTCTTC. This encodes CASGYDEQFF.

The rearrangement uses TRBV7-9 and TRBJ1-4; D may be TRBD1 (5 bases). There are 17 residues in the CDR3. The V gene lost 0 bases and the J gene lost 0 bases, with 11 bases spanning the gap. Germline CDR1 SEHNR, CDR2 FQNEAQ (reference sequence). CDR3 loop: CASSLALGATTNEKLFF. The DNA for the CDR3 is TGTGCCAGCAGCTTAGCGCTTGGGGCCACAACTAATGAAAAACTGTTTTTT.

The rearrangement uses TRBV4-1 and TRBJ2-7; 8 bases agree with TRBD1. CDR1 is MGHRA and CDR2 is YSYEKL in the germline V gene. The CDR3 sequence is 14 residues long. V dropped 4 bases and J dropped 5; count of bases not matched to a gene: 7. CDR3 in amino acids: CASSLKTGVNEQYF. In DNA form, the CDR3 reads TGCGCCAGCAGCCTCAAGACAGGGGTAAACGAGCAGTACTTC.

The V gene is TRBV2, the J gene TRBJ2-2; 7 bases map to TRBD1. From germline, CDR1 is SNHLY and CDR2 FYNNEI. After removal of 6 bases from V and 7 bases from J, the junction contained 8 bases not matched to a gene. This CDR3 spans 14 amino acids. CDR3 sequence: CASRVTGSGGELFF. The CDR3 region has the DNA TGTGCCAGCAGAGTGACAGGGTCAGGCGGGGAGCTGTTTTTT.